This is a list of T cell receptor beta chains from one sample in a study of OX40 agonist ivuxolimab in advanced cancers. Only in-frame clones appear in the TCRdb table, and some are missing; sequencing was by immunoSEQ multiplex PCR. The sample comprises about 17,000 clones, roughly 78% of which are singletons, and 28% rests with the top ten. Sample: CD4+ or CD8+ T cells sorted from blood, taken in a trial of the OX40 agonist ivuxolimab. The receptors here all came from an adult with an advanced solid tumor such as melanoma, head and neck, liver or kidney cancer. The CDR3 runs from the conserved cysteine through the conserved F or W. A D gene is named only where the DNA matches it firmly. Rows give clone size only sometimes, using once, few, many, or a class for an expanded clone.

DNA	CDR3	D	size	J	V	length
TGTGCCAGCAGCCATCCCGACAGGCCTTACAATGAGCAGTTCTTC	CASSHPDRPYNEQFF	NA	NA	TRBJ2-1	TRBV7-9	15
TGTGCCAGTAGTATCTTCGCGGGAAGCTCCTACGAGCAGTACTTC	CASSIFAGSSYEQYF	NA	NA	TRBJ2-7	TRBV19	15
TGTGCCAGCAGTTTACCTGGGGAGGAGGGGGGGAATGAGCAGTTCTTC	CASSLPGEEGGNEQFF	NA	NA	TRBJ2-1	TRBV27	16
TGTGCCAGCAGCCAAGATCCAGCGGGAGTGGATACGCAGTATTTT	CASSQDPAGVDTQYF	TRBD2	NA	TRBJ2-3	TRBV4-2	15
TGTGCCAGCAGCTTAGGGGGAAACACAGATACGCAGTATTTT	CASSLGGNTDTQYF	NA	NA	TRBJ2-3	TRBV7-6	14
TGTGCCAGCAGCCCAGCGGGAGTTGGGACAGATACGCAGTATTTT	CASSPAGVGTDTQYF	TRBD2	once	TRBJ2-3	TRBV7-9	15
TGTGCCAGCAGCTTAAGTTGGAACACTGAAGCTTTCTTT	CASSLSWNTEAFF	NA	few	TRBJ1-1	TRBV7-2	13
TGCGCCAGCAGGAAGGGGGGCACTGAAACTTTCTTT	CASRKGGTETFF	NA	NA	TRBJ1-1	TRBV10-2	12
TGTGCCAGCAGCTTACTCACCTCCTACGAGCAGTACTTC	CASSLLTSYEQYF	NA	NA	TRBJ2-7	TRBV5-6	13
TGTGCCAGCAGTTCTCAGGGTTTGGCTGAAGCTTTCTTT	CASSSQGLAEAFF	NA	NA	TRBJ1-1	TRBV6-5	13
TGTGCCAGCAGCTCAAAACTAAACACCGGGGAGCTGTTTTTT	CASSSKLNTGELFF	NA	NA	TRBJ2-2	TRBV7-6	14